This TCR beta chain stems from a study of cytomegalovirus exposure and HLA in healthy donors. Study-wide background: Around 200 million T cells yielded more than 95 million unique TCR beta sequences, as an earlier analysis found.

13 Jbeta primers and 60 Vbeta primers were used for the PCR. Sequenced by immunoSEQ multiplex PCR; TCRdb stores in-frame clones only, minus some. The profile shows 150,000 or so clones, just under 85% of them singletons. Findings and caveats of the study: Later analysis demonstrated an association between a missense DCLRE1C variant and TCR beta V- and J-gene trimming. Segments of the TCR beta V type were, in most cases, productive about 87% or about 30% of the time in an earlier analysis. As a later analysis revealed, most CMV-associated TCR beta chains appeared HLA-restricted.

V lost 5 bases, J lost 1 base, and 14 bases lay in between. The germline CDR1 and CDR2 sequences are MNHEY and SVGAGI. This CDR3 comprises 15 residues. Turning to this clone: What it binds is not known.

The chain employs TRBV6-5 and TRBJ1-1; D perhaps matches TRBD1 (5 bases). The sequencing sample was made of PBMCs. This TCR derives from a woman aged 40 to 55 in good health and CMV-seronegative. As DNA, the CDR3 is TGTGCCAGCAGTATTGCCTGGGGCGGGAACACTGAAGCTTTCTTT. It encodes CASSIAWGGNTEAFF.